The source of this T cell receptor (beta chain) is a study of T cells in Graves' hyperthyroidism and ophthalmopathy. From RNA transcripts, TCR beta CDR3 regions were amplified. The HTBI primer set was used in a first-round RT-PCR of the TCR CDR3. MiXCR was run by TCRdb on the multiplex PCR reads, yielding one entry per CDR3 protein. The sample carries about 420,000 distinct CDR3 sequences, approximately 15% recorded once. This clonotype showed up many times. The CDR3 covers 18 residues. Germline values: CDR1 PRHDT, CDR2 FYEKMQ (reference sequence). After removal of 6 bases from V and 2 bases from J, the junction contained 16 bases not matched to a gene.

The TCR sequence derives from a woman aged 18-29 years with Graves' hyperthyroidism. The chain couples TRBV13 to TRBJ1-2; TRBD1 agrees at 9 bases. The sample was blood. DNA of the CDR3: TGTGCCAGCAGTTCCAGGATTCCACAGGGGGCCGGGAACTATGGCTACACCTTC. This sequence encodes CASSSRIPQGAGNYGYTF.